A single TCR beta chain is shown here with its context. Its matching antigen is unknown. The CDR3 extends over 18 amino acids. This PCR relied on a set of 60 Vbeta primers and 13 Jbeta primers. Libraries were prepared by immunoSEQ multiplex PCR; TCRdb keeps only in-frame clonotypes and omits some of them. In the table there are 150,000 or so clones, around 74% of which are singletons. This sample is part of a study of cytomegalovirus exposure and HLA in healthy donors. The study, taken as a whole, reports: Later analysis identified a missense DCLRE1C variant that was linked to TCR beta V- and J-gene trimming.

Sequencing was performed on PBMCs. The chain is built from TRBV21-1 and TRBJ2-1; the D call of TRBD2 is as the table states it, not checked on the DNA. TRBV21-1 is a known pseudogene. The TCR was taken from a female donor in good health and CMV-seronegative. DNA for the CDR3: TGTGCCAGCAGCAGAATAGAGGGACTAGCCAGGACCTACAATGAGCAGTTCTTC. Translation: CASSRIEGLARTYNEQFF.